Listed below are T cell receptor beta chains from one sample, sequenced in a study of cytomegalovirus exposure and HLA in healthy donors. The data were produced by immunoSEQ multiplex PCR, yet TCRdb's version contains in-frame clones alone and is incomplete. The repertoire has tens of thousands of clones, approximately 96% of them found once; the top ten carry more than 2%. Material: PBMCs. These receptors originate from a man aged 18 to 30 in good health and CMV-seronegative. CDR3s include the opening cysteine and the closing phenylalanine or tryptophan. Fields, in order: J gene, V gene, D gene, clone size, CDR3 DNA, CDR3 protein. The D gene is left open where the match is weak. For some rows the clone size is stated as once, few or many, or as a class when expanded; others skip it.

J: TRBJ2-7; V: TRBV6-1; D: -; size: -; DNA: TGTGCCAGCAGGGTACAGGGCGCCTCGGGTTACGAGCAGTACTTC; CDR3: CASRVQGASGYEQYF
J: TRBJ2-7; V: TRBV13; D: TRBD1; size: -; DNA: TGTGCCAGCAGCTTAAGACAGGGATACGAGCAGTACTTC; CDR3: CASSLRQGYEQYF
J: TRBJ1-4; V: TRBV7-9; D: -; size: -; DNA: TGTGCCAGCAGCATTCTTCACAGGGACCGTAATGAAAAACTGTTTTTT; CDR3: CASSILHRDRNEKLFF
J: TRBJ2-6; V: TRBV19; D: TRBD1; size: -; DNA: TGTGCCAGTAGTACAGGGGGCGCGGTATGGAACTCTGGGGCCAACGTCCTGACTTTC; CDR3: CASSTGGAVWNSGANVLTF
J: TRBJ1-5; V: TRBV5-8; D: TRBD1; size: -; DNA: TGTGCCAGCAGCTTGACGGGCTTAACAGGGGTCAATCAGCCCCAGCATTTT; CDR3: CASSLTGLTGVNQPQHF
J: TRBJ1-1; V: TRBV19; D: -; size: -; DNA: TGTGCCAGTAGTATAGATCGGACACCAAACACTGAAGCTTTCTTT; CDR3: CASSIDRTPNTEAFF
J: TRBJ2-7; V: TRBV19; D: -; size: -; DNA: TGTGCCAGTAGTATAGGGACATCCTACGAGCAGTACTTC; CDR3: CASSIGTSYEQYF
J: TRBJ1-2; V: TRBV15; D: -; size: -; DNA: TGTGCCACCAGCAACGAGAGAGGAGCTAACTATGGCTACACCTTC; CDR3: CATSNERGANYGYTF
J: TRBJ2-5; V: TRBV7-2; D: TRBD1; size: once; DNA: TGTGCCAGCAGCCCGGGACAGGGGCGGGGGGAGACCCAGTACTTC; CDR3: CASSPGQGRGETQYF
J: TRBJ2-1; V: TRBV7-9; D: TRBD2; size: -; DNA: TGTGCCAGCAGCTTAGAGGGAGGGCCCTCTGGGAACAATGAGCAGTTCTTC; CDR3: CASSLEGGPSGNNEQFF
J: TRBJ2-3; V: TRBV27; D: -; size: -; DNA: TGTGCCAGCGGGCTAAGCACAGATACGCAGTATTTT; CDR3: CASGLSTDTQYF